This T cell receptor (beta chain) came from a study of T cell clones after liver transplantation. Study details: TCRbeta sequencing after a pre-transplant mixed lymphocyte reaction identified graft-donor-reactive clones, later tracked in post-transplant blood. Standard immunosuppression, with no induction, continued until 12-24 months after transplant.

Produced via immunoSEQ multiplex PCR; TCRdb's table is partial and in-frame only. The sample yields fewer than 65,000 clones, around 85% seen once. CD3+CD4+ and CD3+CD8+ cells were FACS-sorted from thawed unstimulated PBMCs. The CDR3 has 12 residues. CDR1 SGHRS and CDR2 YFSETQ come from the germline V gene. Worth noting for this clone: A much larger clone differs from this one at a single base, so this may be a read error.

The material sequenced was CD8+ T cells from blood, taken 12 months after liver transplant. V gene TRBV5-1 combines with J gene TRBJ1-1; no firm D call. The source is a human patient who received a liver transplant. These T cells may partly come from the graft donor. The CDR3 nucleotides read TGCACCAGCAGCTATTCCTCGGGTGAAGCTTTCTTT. Translation gives CTSSYSSGEAFF.